Presented here are 29 T cell receptor beta chains from one specimen sequenced in a study of shared clonotypes between healthy human individuals. It was CD45RO-negative cells, positively selected for CCR7, that made up naive CD8 cells, with terminally differentiated effector memory CD45RA+ cells excluded. TCRdb's copy holds only in-frame clones and misses some; the assay was immunoSEQ multiplex PCR. The table shows about 1,800,000 clones, with about 95% occurring only once. The material sequenced was naive CD8+ T cells sorted from blood. The source is a man younger than 30 in good health.

Remarks on this clone: This same CDR3 is encoded by further DNA sequences in the sample. The rearrangement links TRBV9 to TRBJ2-7; the match to TRBD1 covers 9 bases. The CDR3 totals 15 residues. V lost 2 bases to trimming and J lost 3 bases; unmatched junction nucleotides: 6. The germline CDR1 and CDR2 sequences are SGDLS and YYNGEE. The CDR3 DNA sequence: TGTGCCAGCAGCGTCTCCGGACAGGGGAACTACGAGCAGTACTTC. This sequence encodes CASSVSGQGNYEQYF.

The V gene is TRBV4-1, the J gene TRBJ2-1; D is undetermined. V lost 2 bases to trimming and J lost 1 base, with 15 bases between them. Germline assignment: CDR1 MGHRA and CDR2 YSYEKL. This CDR3 contains 17 residues. CDR3 amino acids: CASSQPPELESYNEQFF. For the CDR3, the DNA is TGCGCCAGCAGCCAACCCCCCGAGCTGGAATCCTACAATGAGCAGTTCTTC.

The CDR3, as DNA: TGTGCCAGCAGCACATTACTAGCGTCTGAGCAGTTCTTC. Protein sequence: CASSTLLASEQFF. The chain is built from TRBV5-5 and TRBJ2-1, with 7 bases identical to TRBD2. Germline CDR1 reads SGHKS; CDR2 reads YYEKEE (reference sequence). With 4 bases clipped from V and 9 bases from J, the junction kept 7 bases outside the gene matches. This CDR3 is built from 13 residues.

V and J are TRBV28 and TRBJ2-7, with 8 positions matching TRBD1. The CDR3 has 16 amino acids. CDR1 MDHEN and CDR2 SYDVKM come from the germline V gene. The junction had 15 bases not matched to a gene; V was cut back by 6 bases and J by 5 bases. This CDR3 is CASSRIVTGAGDEQYF. The CDR3 coding sequence is TGTGCCAGCAGCCGCATCGTGACAGGGGCTGGAGACGAGCAGTACTTC.

The genes are TRBV7-6 and TRBJ2-3; no definite D call. Germline CDR1 is SGHVS and CDR2 is FNYEAQ. The CDR3 contains 13 residues. V lost 5 bases and J 3 bases, leaving 9 bases between the germline ends. The CDR3 spells CASSELTTDTQYF. In nucleotides, the CDR3 is TGTGCCAGCAGCGAGCTTACGACAGATACGCAGTATTTT.

The chain joins TRBV11-2 to TRBJ1-2; TRBD1 matches 7 bases. With 4 bases clipped from V and 1 base from J, the junction kept 3 bases outside the gene matches. This CDR3 spans 14 amino acids. The germline gives CDR1 SGHAT, CDR2 FQNNGV. The CDR3 region has the DNA TGTGCCAGCAGCTCCGGGACAGATAACTATGGCTACACCTTC. Translating it yields CASSSGTDNYGYTF.

The genes are TRBV7-2 and TRBJ2-3; TRBD1 might be the D (5 bases). The CDR3 is made up of 16 amino acids. Trimming left V 0 bases short and J 4 bases short, with 14 bases between. Germline values: CDR1 SGHTA, CDR2 FQGNSA. The CDR3 here is CASSLATWGYSDTQYF. The CDR3 bases are TGTGCCAGCAGCTTAGCGACCTGGGGCTACTCAGATACGCAGTATTTT.

Notes on this clone: Within the sample, other DNA sequences also encode this same CDR3. The J gene is TRBJ2-7, the V gene TRBV7-9; unclear D gene. CDR3 length: 11 residues. Germline CDR1 and CDR2: SEHNR and FQNEAQ (reference sequence). Trimming took 5 bases from V and 5 from J, leaving 7 bases between them. CDR3 in amino acids: CASSPSHEQYF. The CDR3 DNA sequence: TGTGCCAGCAGCCCCAGCCACGAGCAGTACTTC.

The V gene is TRBV5-4, the J gene TRBJ2-2; TRBD2 might be the D (6 bases). With 3 bases removed from V and 3 bases from J, the gap between germline ends came to 6 bases. Germline CDR1 SGHNT, CDR2 YYREEE (reference sequence). The CDR3 is 13 residues long. CDR3 protein: CASSWGDTGELFF. The CDR3 bases are TGTGCCAGCAGCTGGGGGGACACCGGGGAGCTGTTTTTT.

J is TRBJ2-3 and V is TRBV28, with D unresolved. Trimming stripped 3 bases from V and 3 bases from J, with 4 bases between. CDR3 length: 12 amino acids. In germline, CDR1 is MDHEN, CDR2 SYDVKM. CDR3 nucleotides: TGTGCCAGCAGTTTTGATACAGATACGCAGTATTTT. Protein: CASSFDTDTQYF.

V gene TRBV6-6 combines with J gene TRBJ2-1, with D possibly TRBD1 on 6 matching bases. V was trimmed by 0 bases and J by 0 bases, leaving 9 bases between them. CDR3 length equals 16 residues. Looked up from germline, CDR1 is MNHNY and CDR2 is SVGAGI (reference sequence). In nucleotides, the CDR3 is TGTGCCAGCAGTTACTCTTTAGGGGGCTCCTACAATGAGCAGTTCTTC. It translates to CASSYSLGGSYNEQFF.

CDR3 nucleotide sequence: TGTGCCAGCAGCCCAAGTACGCAGGCTTTTCCCAAGCAGTACTTC. Amino acids: CASSPSTQAFPKQYF. J is TRBJ2-7 and V is TRBV7-9; no clear D gene. Germline V gene lookup returns CDR1 SEHNR and CDR2 FQNEAQ (reference sequence). This CDR3 region has 15 residues. V was shortened by 5 bases and J by 8 bases, with 22 bases between the two germline ends.

This chain joins TRBV7-9 and TRBJ2-7; D is unresolved. V lost 5 bases, J lost 2 bases, and 13 bases lay in between. The length of the CDR3 is 14 residues. Germline V gene data show CDR1 as SEHNR and CDR2 as FQNEAQ (reference sequence). The DNA of the CDR3 is TGTGCCAGCAGCCCTCCCGCAGCCCCCTACGAGCAGTACTTC. This gives the protein CASSPPAAPYEQYF. Looking up the rest from reference TRBV7-9 and TRBJ2-7 gives the full variable domain: DTGVSQNPRHKITKRGQNVTFRCDPISEHNRLYWYRQTLGQGPEFLTYFQNEAQLEKSRLLSDRFSAERPKGSFSTLEIQRTEQGDSAMYLCASSPPAAPYEQYFGPGTRLTVT.

CDR3 DNA: TGTGCCAGCAGTGAATACCCAGAGTTCCACTCTGGGGCCAACGTCCTGACTTTC. This sequence encodes CASSEYPEFHSGANVLTF. The chain combines TRBV6-1 with TRBJ2-6, with D hard to call. The CDR3 consists of 18 residues. Germline V gene sequence: CDR1 MNHNS, CDR2 SASEGT. The V end was cut by 2 bases, the J end by 0 bases, with 14 bases between.

About this clone itself: Other nucleotide sequences in the sample specify the same CDR3. The rearrangement uses TRBV5-1 and TRBJ2-7, with unresolved D. Germline V gene lookup returns CDR1 SGHRS and CDR2 YFSETQ. This CDR3 contains 13 residues. V was cut by 0 bases and J by 0 bases, with 4 bases left in between. The CDR3 DNA reads as TGCGCCAGCAGCTTGGGTAACTCCTACGAGCAGTACTTC. Translation: CASSLGNSYEQYF.

This clone was observed a handful of times. Other DNA sequences in the sample encode the same CDR3. The V call is TRBV4-2, the J call TRBJ1-1; tentatively, D is TRBD1 (5 bases). V was shortened by 3 bases and J by 0 bases, with 5 bases between the two germline ends. This CDR3 spans 13 amino acids. CDR1 is LGHNA and CDR2 is YNFKEQ in the germline V gene. CDR3 region: CASSQGVNTEAFF. CDR3 coding DNA: TGTGCCAGCAGCCAGGGGGTGAACACTGAAGCTTTCTTT.

The J gene is TRBJ2-7, the V gene TRBV1; the table's D call of TRBD2 was not tested on the DNA. TRBV1 is a known pseudogene. CDR3 length: 17 residues. The CDR3 sequence is CTSSVGAREDLSYEQYF. DNA for the CDR3: TGCACCAGCAGCGTAGGGGCGCGGGAGGACCTCTCCTACGAGCAGTACTTC.

The rearrangement uses TRBV6-5 and TRBJ2-7, with 13 bases identical to TRBD2. V was pared by 6 bases and J by 5 bases, with 7 bases of the junction left unmatched. The germline V gene has CDR1 MNHEY and CDR2 SVGAGI. CDR3 length equals 15 residues. The CDR3 region has the DNA TGTGCCAGCAGACCACTAGCGGGAGGGCTCCACGAGCAGTACTTC. It yields the protein CASRPLAGGLHEQYF.

The chain carries TRBV9 and TRBJ2-1; 7 bases align to TRBD1. The length of the CDR3 is 15 residues. Germline V gene data show CDR1 as SGDLS and CDR2 as YYNGEE. The J segment lost 5 bases and the V segment lost 2 bases, leaving 7 bases of the junction unmatched. CDR3 bases: TGTGCCAGCAGCGTCTCCGGGACAGAACACAATGAGCAGTTCTTC. Its protein is CASSVSGTEHNEQFF.

The CDR3 here is CAISDSGTTNEKLFF. The CDR3 coding sequence is TGTGCCATCAGTGACTCAGGGACAACTAATGAAAAACTGTTTTTT. The V call is TRBV10-3, the J call TRBJ1-4, with a weak D call TRBD1 (5 bases). This CDR3 region has 15 residues. Germline CDR1 and CDR2: ENHRY and SYGVKD. Deletions cut 3 bases from V and 0 bases from J, with 8 bases between.

V and J are TRBV27 and TRBJ2-1; D is tentatively TRBD1 or TRBD2 (6 bases each). The V end lost 5 bases, the J end lost 6 bases, and 17 bases lay between the germline ends. CDR1 and CDR2 from the germline V gene are MNHEY and SMNVEV (reference sequence). The CDR3 is 15 amino acids. The CDR3 protein is CASSASGALPNEQFF. The CDR3 nucleotides read TGTGCCAGCAGTGCCTCGGGGGCCCTACCCAATGAGCAGTTCTTC.

This clone was observed a handful of times. Other nucleotide sequences from this sample produce the same CDR3. The chain has TRBV29-1 and TRBJ1-5, with a possible D match to TRBD1 (6 bases). The CDR3 loop spans 12 amino acids. The germline CDR1 and CDR2 sequences are SQVTM and ANQGSEA. Trimming took 5 bases from V and 4 from J, leaving 9 bases between them. The CDR3: CSVRQGNQPQHF. The DNA for the CDR3 is TGCAGCGTTCGCCAGGGGAATCAGCCCCAGCATTTT.

CDR3 nucleotide sequence: TGTGCCAGCAGTAGTGCCCCAGGGGGTAAACCTTACGAGCAGTACTTC. Encoded protein: CASSSAPGGKPYEQYF. The chain recombines TRBV2 with TRBJ2-7; 7 bases line up with TRBD1. The CDR3 spans 16 residues. The trim removed 5 bases at V and 4 bases at J, leaving 14 bases unmatched. The germline CDR1 and CDR2 sequences are SNHLY and FYNNEI.

There are a few counts of this clone. Other nucleotide sequences from this sample produce the same CDR3. The chain combines TRBV6-1 with TRBJ1-1; D ambiguous. Trimming removed 3 bases from V and 2 bases from J, with 7 bases in between. The CDR3 contains 13 residues. CDR1 MNHNS and CDR2 SASEGT come from the germline V gene. The CDR3: CASSDWVNTEAFF. The CDR3 nucleotides are TGTGCCAGCAGTGATTGGGTTAACACTGAAGCTTTCTTT.

The chain has TRBV6-6 and TRBJ2-7, with D maybe TRBD2 (6 bases). Looked up from germline, CDR1 is MNHNY and CDR2 is SVGAGI (reference sequence). CDR3 length: 14 amino acids. Trimming removed 5 bases at V and 0 bases at J, with 11 bases between. CDR3 nucleotides: TGTGCCAGCAGTCAGACTAGGAGCTCCTACGAGCAGTACTTC. Translation: CASSQTRSSYEQYF.

This clone was detected once. The chain joins TRBV15 to TRBJ2-1; 11 positions match TRBD2. The CDR3 sequence is 21 residues long. Germline trimming cut 5 bases from V and 8 bases from J; bases unmatched to any gene: 26. Germline V gene sequence: CDR1 LNHNV, CDR2 YYDKDF (reference sequence). Here the CDR3 reads CATSGPGQGIVAGGPGDEQFF. In nucleotides, the CDR3 is TGTGCCACCAGCGGCCCCGGACAGGGGATAGTAGCGGGAGGGCCGGGCGATGAGCAGTTCTTC.

This chain joins TRBV4-3 and TRBJ2-7, with TRBD2 matching 12 bases. Germline CDR1 LGHNA, CDR2 YSLEER. Trimming removed 0 bases from V and 4 bases from J; junction bases left unmatched: 10. The CDR3 loop spans 18 amino acids. The CDR3 loop is CASSQERLAGGPGYEQYF. The CDR3 DNA sequence: TGCGCCAGCAGCCAAGAAAGGCTAGCGGGAGGGCCGGGATACGAGCAGTACTTC.

This rearrangement joins TRBV4-3 to TRBJ2-1, with 7 bases that match TRBD2. Germline trimming cut 0 bases from V and 9 bases from J; bases unmatched to any gene: 17. Germline V gene lookup returns CDR1 LGHNA and CDR2 YSLEER. The CDR3 spans 18 residues. The CDR3 sequence is CASSQDSPASEGGCEQFF. Written as DNA, the CDR3 is TGCGCCAGCAGCCAAGACTCCCCCGCTAGCGAGGGAGGGTGTGAGCAGTTCTTC.

This chain links TRBV7-9 with TRBJ2-6; no clear D gene. This CDR3 region has 17 residues. Germline CDR1 and CDR2: SEHNR and FQNEAQ (reference sequence). V shed 1 base and J shed 11 bases, with 21 bases lying between them. The DNA of the CDR3 is TGTGCCAGCAGCTTAGTATTGGCCAGTTCTCTGGCTGACGTCCTGACTTTC. It translates to CASSLVLASSLADVLTF.